Presented here are 6 T cell receptor beta chains from one specimen sequenced in a study of CD8+CD57+ T cells in acquired aplastic anemia. Selection for sequencing was limited to patients who had shown CD8+CD57+ cell expansion by flow cytometry. TCR beta VDJ and CDR3 were profiled, and genomic DNA was the template. Each CDR3 protein gets one entry after TCRdb re-called the reads with MiXCR. The table lists roughly 250,000 distinct CDR3 sequences, approximately 79% of them singletons. Material for sequencing was sorted CD4+, CD8+, or CD8+CD57+ T cells (not recorded which) from PBMCs. The receptors derive from a human donor with aplastic anemia.

Turning to this clonotype: This likely comes from a read error, as the CDR3 has no conserved phenylalanine or tryptophan at its end. The DNA is omitted, as the CDR3 cannot be located on it reliably, and the CDR3 follows TCRdb's listing. The chain has TRBV7-2 and TRBJ1-2. CDR1 and CDR2 (germline): SGHTA, FQGNSA. The CDR3 is 11 residues long, counting both termini. CDR3 sequence: CASSANYGHTA.

V usage is TRBV5-4 and J usage is TRBJ2-4; unclear D gene. Trimming removed 4 bases at V and 7 bases at J, with 9 bases between. CDR3 size: 12 residues. Per the germline V gene, CDR1 is SGHNT and CDR2 is YYREEE (reference sequence). The CDR3 reads CASSGVGNIQYF. CDR3 nucleotides: TGTGCCAGCAGCGGAGTGGGGAACATTCAGTACTTC.

Turning to this clonotype: At one end the junction does not follow the germline gene, possibly because of a read error. This chain uses TRBV19 with TRBJ2-1, with a tentative D call TRBD2 (5 bases). CDR3 length: 15 residues. CDR1 and CDR2 (germline): LNHDA, SQIVND (reference sequence). CDR3 loop: CASSIATRDYNEQFF. In DNA form, the CDR3 reads TGTGCCAGCAGTATAGCTACTAGAGACTACAATGAGCAGTTCTTC.

Comment on this clonotype: The CDR3 ends on some other residue instead of the conserved phenylalanine or tryptophan, so this is likely a read error. The DNA is left out, because the CDR3 cannot be placed on it with certainty; the CDR3 is given as TCRdb lists it. CDR3 protein: CASGGRGLASQYFC. V is TRBV2 and J is TRBJ2-7; the D call in the table, TRBD2, was not verified against the DNA. Inclusive of both ends, the CDR3 amounts to 14 amino acids. Germline V gene lookup returns CDR1 SNHLY and CDR2 FYNNEI.

The V and J genes are TRBV7-2 and TRBJ1-2; D gene ambiguous. Per germline, CDR1 SGHTA and CDR2 FQGNSA. There are 15 residues in the CDR3. Between the trimmed V and J ends, which lost 4 bases and 14 bases, there was a span of 26 bases. The CDR3 sequence: CASSSFSGRSDTQTF. The CDR3, as DNA: TGTGCCAGCAGCTCGTTTAGCGGGAGGTCGGATACGCAGACCTTC.

Of note for this clonotype: Given the absence of the conserved phenylalanine or tryptophan at the CDR3 end, a read error is likely. The limits of the CDR3 on the DNA are not certain, so only TCRdb's listed CDR3 is given. CDR3 region: CASSDESDTYNEH. This chain connects TRBV7-6 to TRBJ2-3. In germline, CDR1 is SGHVS, CDR2 FNYEAQ. The CDR3 is 13 residues long, ends included.